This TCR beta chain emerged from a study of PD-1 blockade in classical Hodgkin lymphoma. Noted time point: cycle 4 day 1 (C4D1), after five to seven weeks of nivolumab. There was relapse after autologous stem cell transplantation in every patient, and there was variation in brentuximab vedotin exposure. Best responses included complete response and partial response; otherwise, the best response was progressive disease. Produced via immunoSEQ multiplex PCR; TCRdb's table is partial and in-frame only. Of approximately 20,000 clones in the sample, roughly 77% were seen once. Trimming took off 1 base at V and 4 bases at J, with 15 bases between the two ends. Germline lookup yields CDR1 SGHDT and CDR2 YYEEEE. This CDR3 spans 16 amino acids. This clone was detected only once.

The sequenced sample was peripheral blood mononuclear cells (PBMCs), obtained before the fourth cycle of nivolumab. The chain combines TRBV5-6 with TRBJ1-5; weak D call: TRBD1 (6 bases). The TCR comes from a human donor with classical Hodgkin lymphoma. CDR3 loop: CASSLRWTDRNQPQHF. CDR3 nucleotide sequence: TGTGCCAGCAGCTTGAGATGGACAGACAGGAATCAGCCCCAGCATTTT. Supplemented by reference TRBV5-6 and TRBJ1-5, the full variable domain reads DAGVTQSPTHLIKTRGQQVTLRCSPKSGHDTVSWYQQALGQGPQFIFQYYEEEERQRGNFPDRFSGHQFPNYSSELNVNALLLGDSALYLCASSLRWTDRNQPQHFGDGTRLSIL.